Shown below are 16 T cell receptor beta chains from a single sample sequenced in a study of cytomegalovirus exposure and HLA in healthy donors. The repertoire was sequenced with immunoSEQ multiplex PCR; TCRdb's copy has only in-frame clones and lacks some. The table shows about 200,000 clones, with roughly 91% occurring only once. Sequenced sample: PBMCs. These receptors all come from a woman between 18 and 29 years old in good health and CMV-seropositive.

The chain couples TRBV7-2 to TRBJ2-7; 13 nucleotides agree with TRBD2. J lost 1 base, V lost 5 bases, and 2 bases had no gene match. Germline V CDR1 and CDR2: SGHTA, FQGNSA. This CDR3 contains 15 residues. The chain's CDR3 is CASSQLAGGSYEQYF. As DNA, the CDR3 is TGTGCCAGCAGCCAACTAGCGGGAGGGTCCTACGAGCAGTACTTC.

This clone was counted a few times. The V call is TRBV6-1, the J call TRBJ1-2, with D tentatively TRBD1 (6 bases). The CDR3 is 14 residues long. V was pared by 10 bases and J by 4 bases, with 19 bases between. Germline CDR1 reads MNHNS; CDR2 reads SASEGT. The CDR3 here is CATTYRVGSYGYTF. Written as DNA, the CDR3 is TGTGCCACCACTTACAGGGTTGGAAGCTATGGCTACACCTTC.

This clone has just a few counts. The CDR3 protein is CASRGTGGTYSNQPQHF. CDR3 nucleotide sequence: TGTGCCAGCAGGGGGACAGGGGGGACCTATAGCAATCAGCCCCAGCATTTT. The rearrangement joins TRBV28 to TRBJ1-5; TRBD1 matches 11 bases. Germline-derived CDR1 and CDR2 are MDHEN and SYDVKM. J was trimmed by 0 bases and V by 6 bases; bases with no gene match: 7. CDR3 length: 17 amino acids.

This clone was observed a handful of times. The chain is built from TRBV29-1 and TRBJ2-1; possibly TRBD1 for D (5 bases). The CDR3 is 15 residues long. Germline V gene sequence: CDR1 SQVTM, CDR2 ANQGSEA. Trimming removed 5 bases from V and 0 bases from J, with 14 bases in between. The CDR3 here is CSVKTPGNSYNEQFF. The DNA for the CDR3 is TGCAGCGTTAAAACCCCAGGGAACTCCTACAATGAGCAGTTCTTC.

V gene TRBV4-1 combines with J gene TRBJ1-5; TRBD1 might be the D (6 bases). The germline CDR1 and CDR2 sequences are MGHRA and YSYEKL. The CDR3 sequence is 17 residues long. V lost 0 bases and J 4 bases, leaving 16 bases between the germline ends. CDR3 DNA: TGCGCCAGCAGCCAAGATCAAATAGGGGGGGGAAATCAGCCCCAGCATTTT. Translating gives CASSQDQIGGGNQPQHF.

Note on this clone: Other DNA sequences within the sample encode an identical CDR3. The chain joins TRBV30 to TRBJ1-2; possibly TRBD1 for D (6 bases). Germline V gene data show CDR1 as GTSNPN and CDR2 as SVGIG (reference sequence). The CDR3 is 12 residues long. Between the trimmed V and J ends, which lost 1 base and 8 bases, there was a span of 11 bases. In DNA, the CDR3 is TGTGCCTGGAGTGGCAGGGGATACGGCTACACCTTC. Translated: CAWSGRGYGYTF.

The J gene is TRBJ2-2, the V gene TRBV2; D uncertain. In germline, CDR1 is SNHLY, CDR2 FYNNEI. Deletions cut 5 bases from V and 14 bases from J, with 15 bases between. There are 12 residues in the CDR3. The CDR3 sequence: CASSPTGGNLFF. For the CDR3, the DNA is TGTGCCAGCAGTCCGACCGGCGGTAACCTGTTTTTT.

The chain employs TRBV18 and TRBJ2-7; perhaps TRBD1 as D (5 bases). Per the germline V gene, CDR1 is KGHSH and CDR2 is LQKENI. The CDR3 is made up of 14 amino acids. The germline V and J ends were trimmed by 6 bases and 0 bases, with 12 bases remaining between them. In DNA, the CDR3 is TGTGCCAGCTCGCAGGGATCTGACTCCTACGAGCAGTACTTC. Translated, it gives CASSQGSDSYEQYF.

The chain employs TRBV28 and TRBJ2-7; TRBD1 might be the D (5 bases). The CDR3 totals 13 residues. V was shortened by 7 bases and J by 2 bases, with 12 bases between the two germline ends. Germline lookup yields CDR1 MDHEN and CDR2 SYDVKM. CDR3 amino acids: CASTGATAYEQYF. CDR3 sequence (DNA): TGTGCCAGCACCGGCGCGACAGCCTACGAGCAGTACTTC.

The chain uses TRBV6-1 and TRBJ2-5; tentatively, D is TRBD2 (5 bases). The CDR3 runs to 15 residues. CDR1 is MNHNS, CDR2 SASEGT, per germline. The V and J ends lost 1 base and 5 bases respectively, with 14 bases between them. This chain's CDR3 is CASSEGPPWEETQYF. CDR3 DNA: TGTGCCAGCAGTGAAGGGCCCCCCTGGGAGGAGACCCAGTACTTC.

This sequence joins TRBV28 and TRBJ2-7; the D gene is possibly TRBD1 (6 bases). V was shortened by 5 bases and J by 0 bases, with 14 bases between the two germline ends. Germline V gene data show CDR1 as MDHEN and CDR2 as SYDVKM. The CDR3 length is 15 residues. CDR3 bases: TGTGCCAGCAGTGCCTCCGTGGACAGCTCCTACGAGCAGTACTTC. Its protein is CASSASVDSSYEQYF. Combining the CDR3 with reference TRBV28 and TRBJ2-7 gives the whole variable domain DVKVTQSSRYLVKRTGEKVFLECVQDMDHENMFWYRQDPGLGLRLIYFSYDVKMKEKGDIPEGYSVSREKKERFSLILESASTNQTSMYLCASSASVDSSYEQYFGPGTRLTVT.

The chain joins TRBV27 to TRBJ2-2, with a tentative D call TRBD1 (6 bases). The CDR3 sequence is 15 residues long. CDR1 is MNHEY and CDR2 is SMNVEV in the germline V gene (reference sequence). V gave up 5 bases and J gave up 5 bases, with 15 bases separating them. The CDR3 coding sequence is TGTGCCAGCAGTCTAACGGGACAAGGTACCGGGGAGCTGTTTTTT. This encodes CASSLTGQGTGELFF.

The chain employs TRBV15 and TRBJ2-7, with 7 bases matching TRBD2. The CDR3 is made up of 15 amino acids. CDR1 LNHNV and CDR2 YYDKDF come from the germline V gene (reference sequence). Trimming cost V 4 bases and J 2 bases; bases outside gene matches: 8. CDR3 amino acids: CATSTSGTTPYEQYF. CDR3 nucleotide sequence: TGTGCCACCAGCACTTCCGGGACTACTCCCTACGAGCAGTACTTC.

The rearrangement joins TRBV7-2 to TRBJ2-7, with 9 bases aligning to TRBD2. CDR1 SGHTA and CDR2 FQGNSA come from the germline V gene. V was clipped by 3 bases and J by 3 bases; unmatched bases: 3. The CDR3 sequence is 14 residues long. The CDR3 is CASSLGTSFYEQYF. CDR3 DNA sequence: TGTGCCAGCAGCTTGGGGACTAGCTTCTACGAGCAGTACTTC.

This clone appeared a single time. At one boundary the junction diverges from the germline segment, which might be a read error. V and J are TRBV7-7 and TRBJ2-7, with a weak D call TRBD2 (5 bases). Germline CDR1 and CDR2: SSHAT and FNYEAQ (reference sequence). The CDR3 covers 14 residues. The CDR3 nucleotides are TGTGCTAGCAGCCCAGAGGGCCATTGGTACGAGCAGTACTTC. This translates into CASSPEGHWYEQYF.

The chain employs TRBV11-2 and TRBJ2-1, with TRBD2 matching 10 bases. The CDR3 contains 14 residues. With V trimmed by 3 bases and J by 7 bases, 3 bases remained unmatched. From germline, CDR1 is SGHAT and CDR2 FQNNGV. The CDR3 is CASSFASGSNEQFF. The CDR3 nucleotides are TGTGCCAGCAGCTTCGCTAGCGGGAGTAATGAGCAGTTCTTC.